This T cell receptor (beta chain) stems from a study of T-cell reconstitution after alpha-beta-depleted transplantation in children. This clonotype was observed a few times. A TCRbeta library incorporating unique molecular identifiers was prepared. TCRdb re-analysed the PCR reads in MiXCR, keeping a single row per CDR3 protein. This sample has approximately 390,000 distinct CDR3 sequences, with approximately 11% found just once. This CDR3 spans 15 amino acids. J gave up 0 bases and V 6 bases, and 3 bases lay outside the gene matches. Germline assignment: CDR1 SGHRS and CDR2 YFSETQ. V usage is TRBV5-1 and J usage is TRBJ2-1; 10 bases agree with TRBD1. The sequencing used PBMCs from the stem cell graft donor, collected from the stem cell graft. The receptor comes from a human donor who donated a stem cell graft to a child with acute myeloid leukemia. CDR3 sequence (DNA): TGCGCCAGCACCCGGACAGGGGGCTCCTACAATGAGCAGTTCTTC. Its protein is CASTRTGGSYNEQFF.